This T cell receptor (beta chain) was identified in a study of T cells after yellow fever vaccination. Each CDR3 protein is one row after TCRdb ran MiXCR on the 5' RACE reads. The sample lists 250,000 to 350,000 distinct CDR3 sequences; approximately 4% were seen once. Germline assignment: CDR1 SNHLY and CDR2 FYNNEI. The CDR3 sequence is 15 residues long. V was shortened by 3 bases and J by 4 bases, with 13 bases between the two germline ends. This clonotype was observed at least ten times. This specimen was PBMCs, taken 15 days after the yellow fever booster vaccination. The TCR sequence derives from a man between 18 and 29 years old who received the YFV17D yellow fever vaccine. The J gene is TRBJ1-5, the V gene TRBV2, with D possibly being TRBD1 (5 bases). Here the CDR3 reads CASSDGGFLNQPQHF. The CDR3 nucleotides read TGTGCCAGCAGTGACGGGGGGTTCTTGAATCAGCCCCAGCATTTT.